The clone carrying this TCR beta chain occurred a few times. These data originate in a study of human T cells and chemical hapten exposure. Overall study context: Affected patients, primarily female, had alopecia areata, totalis or universalis.

Using its own MiXCR run on the RACE reads, TCRdb lists one record per CDR3 protein. The table lists tens of thousands of distinct CDR3 sequences, around 11% of them singletons, with approximately 4.2% in the top ten. Time point defined: pre-sensitization, week 0. Treatment reported: therapeutic diphenylcyclopropenone sensitization with weekly scalp DPC. Total RNA extraction was carried out from unfractionated whole blood. Germline CDR1 SGHTA, CDR2 FQGTGA. V gave up 1 base and J gave up 6 bases, with 12 bases separating them. CDR3 length: 15 amino acids. The TCR comes from a woman between 40 and 55 years old with alopecia areata. Some clones in this sample may be carry-over from other donors' samples. The starting material was whole blood, obtained in connection with sensitization to the hapten diphenylcyclopropenone (DPC). J is TRBJ2-2 and V is TRBV7-3; possibly TRBD1 for D (6 bases). CDR3 loop: CASSLKRTGSGELFF. The CDR3 DNA reads as TGTGCCAGCAGCTTAAAGCGCACAGGGTCCGGGGAGCTGTTTTTT. Using reference TRBV7-3 and TRBJ2-2 for the parts outside the CDR3, the full variable domain is GAGVSQTPSNKVTEKGKYVELRCDPISGHTALYWYRQSLGQGPEFLIYFQGTGAADDSGLPNDRFFAVRPEGSVSTLKIQRTERGDSAVYLCASSLKRTGSGELFFGEGSRLTVL.